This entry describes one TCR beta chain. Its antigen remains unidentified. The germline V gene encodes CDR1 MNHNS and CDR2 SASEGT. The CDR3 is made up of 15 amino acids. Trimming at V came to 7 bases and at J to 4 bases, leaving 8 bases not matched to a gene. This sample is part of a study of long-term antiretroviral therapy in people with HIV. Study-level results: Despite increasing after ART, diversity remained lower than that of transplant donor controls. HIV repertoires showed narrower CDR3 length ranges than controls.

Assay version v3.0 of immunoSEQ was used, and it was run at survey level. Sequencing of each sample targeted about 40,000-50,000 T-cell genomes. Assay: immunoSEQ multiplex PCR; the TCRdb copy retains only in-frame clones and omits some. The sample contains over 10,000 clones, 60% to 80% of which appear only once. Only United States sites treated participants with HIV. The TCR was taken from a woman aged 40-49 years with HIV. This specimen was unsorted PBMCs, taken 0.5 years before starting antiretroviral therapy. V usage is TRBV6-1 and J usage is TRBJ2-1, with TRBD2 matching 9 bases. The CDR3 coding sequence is TGTGCCAGCACCTCTCAGCGGGAGGTTTACAATGAGCAGTTCTTC. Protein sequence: CASTSQREVYNEQFF.